The 13 T cell receptor beta chains reported below all come from one sample, sequenced in a study of blood T cell repertoires in COVID-19. The protocol was immunoSEQ multiplex PCR, while the TCRdb copy is restricted to in-frame clones and leaves out a portion. The table records tens of thousands of clones, roughly 86% of them present only once. The sequenced sample was peripheral blood. These receptors were obtained from a woman aged 55 to 70 with acute or convalescent COVID-19.

V gene TRBV15 combines with J gene TRBJ1-1; tentatively, D is TRBD1 (6 bases). Trimming shortened V by 5 bases and J by 5 bases, and 21 bases separated the two germline ends. Germline CDR1 is LNHNV and CDR2 is YYDKDF (reference sequence). The CDR3 has 16 residues. The CDR3 DNA follows: TGTGCCACCAGCGACAATTTGGGGGCTCGAGATACTGAAGCTTTCTTT. This encodes CATSDNLGARDTEAFF. Based on the CDR3 plus reference TRBV15 and TRBJ1-1, the full variable domain is DAMVIQNPRYQVTQFGKPVTLSCSQTLNHNVMYWYQQKSSQAPKLLFHYYDKDFNNEADTPDNFQSRRPNTSFCFLDIRSPGLGDTAMYLCATSDNLGARDTEAFFGQGTRLTVV.

The J gene is TRBJ1-5, the V gene TRBV27; D uncertain. The germline V gene has CDR1 MNHEY and CDR2 SMNVEV (reference sequence). Trimming pared 0 bases from V and 3 bases from J, leaving 9 bases between. The CDR3 is made up of 15 amino acids. This CDR3 is CASSLSVGANQPQHF. As DNA, the CDR3 is TGTGCCAGCAGTTTATCGGTCGGAGCCAATCAGCCCCAGCATTTT.

The gene calls are TRBV19 and TRBJ1-1; 7 bases fit TRBD1. This CDR3 has 15 residues. The ends lost 9 bases at V and 5 bases at J; junction bases unmatched: 15. Germline CDR1 and CDR2: LNHDA and SQIVND (reference sequence). This CDR3 reads CASKMTGLEKTEAFF. CDR3 bases: TGTGCCAGCAAGATGACAGGGTTGGAAAAAACTGAAGCTTTCTTT.

This clone showed up just once. The J gene is TRBJ1-2, the V gene TRBV18; D remains ambiguous. This CDR3 spans 13 amino acids. Germline CDR1 reads KGHSH; CDR2 reads LQKENI. V was pared by 3 bases and J by 4 bases, with 9 bases between. The CDR3 reads CASSPAGSYGYTF. The CDR3 DNA reads as TGTGCCAGCTCACCCGCAGGCAGCTATGGCTACACCTTC.

CDR3 loop: CASSDSSWPGTLKVSGQYF. Written as DNA, the CDR3 is TGTGCCAGCAGTGACTCGAGTTGGCCCGGGACTTTAAAGGTCTCGGGGCAGTACTTC. This chain uses TRBV6-4 with TRBJ2-7; the D gene is possibly TRBD2 (6 bases). The V and J ends lost 0 bases and 9 bases respectively, with 30 bases between them. CDR3 length: 19 amino acids. The germline V gene encodes CDR1 MRHNA and CDR2 SNTAGT.

The V call is TRBV5-1, the J call TRBJ2-1, with 9 bases matching TRBD2. CDR1 is SGHRS and CDR2 is YFSETQ in the germline V gene. This CDR3 is built from 14 residues. The V gene end was trimmed by 4 bases and the J gene end by 9 bases; junction bases not matched to a gene: 8. DNA for the CDR3: TGCGCCAGCAGCCCAGGGACTAGCTTCGGTGAGCAGTTCTTC. Residues: CASSPGTSFGEQFF.

The rearrangement uses TRBV11-2 and TRBJ1-1, with TRBD1 identical over 7 bases. Germline CDR1 reads SGHAT; CDR2 reads FQNNGV. The CDR3 extends over 15 amino acids. V dropped 3 bases and J dropped 4; count of bases not matched to a gene: 8. The CDR3 bases are TGTGCCAGCAGCTTGACAGGGAGGAGAGGCACTGAAGCTTTCTTT. Its protein is CASSLTGRRGTEAFF.

This chain joins TRBV28 and TRBJ2-1; 7 positions agree with TRBD2. CDR1 MDHEN and CDR2 SYDVKM come from the germline V gene. CDR3 size: 15 residues. J was trimmed by 4 bases and V by 8 bases; bases with no gene match: 11. As DNA, the CDR3 is TGTGCCAGCGGCCTTGGGGGAGGGCCATACAATGAGCAGTTCTTC. It specifies CASGLGGGPYNEQFF. The complete variable domain, with remaining parts taken from reference TRBV28 and TRBJ2-1, reads DVKVTQSSRYLVKRTGEKVFLECVQDMDHENMFWYRQDPGLGLRLIYFSYDVKMKEKGDIPEGYSVSREKKERFSLILESASTNQTSMYLCASGLGGGPYNEQFFGPGTRLTVL.

The chain has TRBV7-3 and TRBJ2-3, with unresolved D. V lost 6 bases, J lost 5 bases, and 12 bases lay in between. The CDR3 has 13 residues. Per germline, CDR1 SGHTA and CDR2 FQGTGA. The CDR3 DNA reads TGTGCCAGCAGTCGAGCCCCTGGAGATACGCAGTATTTT. Its translation: CASSRAPGDTQYF.

This clone came up a few times. The chain has TRBV2 and TRBJ2-1, with D hard to call. CDR1 is SNHLY and CDR2 is FYNNEI in the germline V gene. The CDR3 is 13 residues long. Deletions cut 2 bases from V and 8 bases from J, with 10 bases between. CDR3 sequence: CASSERSRDEQFF. CDR3 in DNA: TGTGCCAGCAGTGAACGGAGTCGTGATGAGCAGTTCTTC.

The DNA of the CDR3 is TGTGCCAGCAGCCAAGCAGTCCTCTCTGGAAACACCATATATTTT. Its translation is CASSQAVLSGNTIYF. This chain connects TRBV4-2 to TRBJ1-3; D is uncertain. V shed 1 base and J shed 0 bases, with 7 bases lying between them. Per the germline V gene, CDR1 is LGHNA and CDR2 is YNFKEQ. CDR3 length: 15 residues.

The chain links TRBV28 to TRBJ1-2, with D uncertain. V was cut by 6 bases and J by 4 bases, with 9 bases left in between. The CDR3 contains 12 residues. Germline CDR1 is MDHEN and CDR2 is SYDVKM. The CDR3 DNA is TGTGCCAGCAGACAGCCAGGCTATGGCTACACCTTC. Translating gives CASRQPGYGYTF.

The rearrangement uses TRBV28 and TRBJ1-5, with a possible D match to TRBD1 (6 bases). V lost 7 bases and J 3 bases, leaving 16 bases between the germline ends. The CDR3 loop spans 15 amino acids. Germline lookup yields CDR1 MDHEN and CDR2 SYDVKM. The CDR3 protein is CASIITGNSNQPQHF. As DNA, the CDR3 is TGTGCCAGCATCATTACAGGGAACTCCAATCAGCCCCAGCATTTT.